This TCR beta chain was profiled in a study of blood T cell repertoires in COVID-19. Background on the study: Samples taken during acute and convalescent COVID-19 were collected in the United States, Italy and Spain. T cells, B-cell-depleted T cells, or PBMCs supplied cDNA or gDNA.

Per the germline V gene, CDR1 is MNHEY and CDR2 is SMNVEV (reference sequence). V lost 8 bases, J lost 0 bases, and 11 bases lay in between. This CDR3 has 13 residues. TCRdb's table, derived via immunoSEQ multiplex PCR, lists solely in-frame clones and lacks some. The data show more than 200,000 clones, 65% to 85% seen once. Sequencing was done on a sample of peripheral blood. The TCR originated in a man aged 40-50 years with active or convalescent COVID-19. The V gene is TRBV27, the J gene TRBJ2-7, with D possibly being TRBD1 (6 bases). CDR3 in DNA: TGTGCCAGCGCACGGGACACCTCCTACGAGCAGTACTTC. Its translation: CASARDTSYEQYF.